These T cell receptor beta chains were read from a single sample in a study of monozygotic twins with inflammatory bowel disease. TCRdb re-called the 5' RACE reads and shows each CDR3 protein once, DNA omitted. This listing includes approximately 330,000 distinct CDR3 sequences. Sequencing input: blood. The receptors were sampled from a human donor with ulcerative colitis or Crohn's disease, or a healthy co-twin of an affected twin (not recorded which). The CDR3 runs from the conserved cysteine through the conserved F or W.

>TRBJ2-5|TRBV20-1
CSASLSVQETQYF
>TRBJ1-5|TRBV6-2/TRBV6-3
CASAVTGTNQPQHF
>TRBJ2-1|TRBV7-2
CASSFPYGYNEQFF
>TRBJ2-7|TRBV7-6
CASSFRDTGTYEQYF
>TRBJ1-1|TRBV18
CASSPRTGQGAAEQAFF
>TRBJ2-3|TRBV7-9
CASSWDRGTDTQYF
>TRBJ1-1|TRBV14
CASSQGRADTEAFF
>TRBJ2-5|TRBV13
CASSLVRTSGDQETQYF
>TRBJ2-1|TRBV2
CASSVPGQIFGNEQFF
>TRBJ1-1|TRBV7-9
CASIQGGTEAFF
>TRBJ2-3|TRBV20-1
CSASGGGGDTQYF
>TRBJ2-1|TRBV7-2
CASRQPGLPYNEQFF
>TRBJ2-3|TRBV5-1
CASSLGEHLDTQYF
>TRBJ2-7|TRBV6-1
CASSPTGAGDSYEQYF
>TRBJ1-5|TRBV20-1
CSASEGVGNQPQHF
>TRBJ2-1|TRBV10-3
CAISRDLNNEQFF
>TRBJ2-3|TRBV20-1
CSAKPGGADTQYF
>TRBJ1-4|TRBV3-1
CASGRASNEKLFF
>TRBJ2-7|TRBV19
CASRGRGVYEQYF
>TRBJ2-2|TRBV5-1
CASSGGQGAGELFF
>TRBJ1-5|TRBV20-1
CSARVGPNQPQHF
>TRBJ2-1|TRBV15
CATSSPPRPGPSYNEQFF